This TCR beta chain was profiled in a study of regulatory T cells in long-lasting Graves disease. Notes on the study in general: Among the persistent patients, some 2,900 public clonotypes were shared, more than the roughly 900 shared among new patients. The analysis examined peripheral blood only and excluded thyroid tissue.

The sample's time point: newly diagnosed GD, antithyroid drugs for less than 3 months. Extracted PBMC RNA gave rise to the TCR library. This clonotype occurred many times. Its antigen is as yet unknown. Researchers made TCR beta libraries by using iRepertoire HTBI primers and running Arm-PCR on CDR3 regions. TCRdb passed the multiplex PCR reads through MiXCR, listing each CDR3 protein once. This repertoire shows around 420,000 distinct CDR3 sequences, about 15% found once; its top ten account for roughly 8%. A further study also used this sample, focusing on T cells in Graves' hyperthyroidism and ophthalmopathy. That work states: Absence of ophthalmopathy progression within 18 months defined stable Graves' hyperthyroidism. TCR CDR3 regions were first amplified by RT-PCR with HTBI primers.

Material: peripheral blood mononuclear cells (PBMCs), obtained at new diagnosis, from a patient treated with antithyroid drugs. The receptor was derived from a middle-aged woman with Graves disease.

For the CDR3, the DNA is TGCAGTGCCTATGGGCCCAACTTGTACCAAGAGACCCAGTACTTC. It is translated as CSAYGPNLYQETQYF. The chain joins TRBV20-1 to TRBJ2-5; D unclear. V lost 6 bases, J lost 0 bases, and 17 bases lay in between. The germline CDR1 and CDR2 sequences are DFQATT and SNEGSKA (reference sequence). CDR3 length: 15 amino acids.